The T cell receptor (beta chain) under discussion was sequenced for a study of blood T cell repertoires in COVID-19. Clones were read by immunoSEQ multiplex PCR, and TCRdb kept only the in-frame ones, dropping some. The sample holds fewer than 250,000 clones; 86% are singletons and the top ten take 2% to 2.5%. From germline, CDR1 is SGHDT and CDR2 YYEEEE. The CDR3 contains 13 residues. Trimming shortened V by 5 bases and J by 1 base, and 9 bases separated the two germline ends. The sequence was collected from a woman in her forties or fifties with acute or convalescent COVID-19. What was sequenced was peripheral blood. The chain carries TRBV5-6 and TRBJ2-5, with D possibly being TRBD1 (5 bases). As DNA, the CDR3 is TGTGCCAGCAGAGACAGCATCCAAGAGACCCAGTACTTC. The encoded protein is CASRDSIQETQYF.